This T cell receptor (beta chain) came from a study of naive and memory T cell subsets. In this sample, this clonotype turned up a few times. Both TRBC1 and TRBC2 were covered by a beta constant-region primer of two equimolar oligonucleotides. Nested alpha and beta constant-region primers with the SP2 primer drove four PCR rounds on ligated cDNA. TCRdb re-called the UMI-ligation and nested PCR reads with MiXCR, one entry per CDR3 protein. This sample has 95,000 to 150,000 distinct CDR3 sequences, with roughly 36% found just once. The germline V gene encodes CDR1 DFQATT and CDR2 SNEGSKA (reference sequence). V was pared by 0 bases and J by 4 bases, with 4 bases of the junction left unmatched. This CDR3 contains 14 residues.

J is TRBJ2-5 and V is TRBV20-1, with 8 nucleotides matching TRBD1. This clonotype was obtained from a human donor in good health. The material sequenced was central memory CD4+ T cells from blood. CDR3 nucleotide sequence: TGCAGTGCTAGAGATTACACAGGGGGAGAGACCCAGTACTTC. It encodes CSARDYTGGETQYF.